This T cell receptor beta chain stems from a study of post-analysis software for immune sequencing data. Study-level points and caveats: Four or five TRBV segments were significantly more frequent in patients than in controls. TRBV5-6, TRBV5-1 and TRBV20-1 were among these segments.

Sequencing libraries made from TCR beta cDNA carried unique molecular identifiers. One entry per CDR3 protein results from TCRdb running MiXCR on the PCR reads. The sample yields 820,000 or so distinct CDR3 sequences, approximately 57% seen once. This clonotype was observed a handful of times. Its target is not known. The CDR3 is made up of 15 amino acids. V shed 0 bases and J 2 bases; nucleotides not matched to a gene: 7. CDR1 and CDR2 from the germline V gene are DFQATT and SNEGSKA (reference sequence). This clonotype was sampled from a girl aged 10-17 years with multiple sclerosis. Sequencing was done on a sample of blood. The chain uses TRBV20-1 and TRBJ2-7; TRBD2 matches 7 bases. The CDR3 DNA sequence: TGCAGTGCTAGAGATCCGGGAGGCCCTACCTACGAGCAGTACTTC. Its protein product is CSARDPGGPTYEQYF.